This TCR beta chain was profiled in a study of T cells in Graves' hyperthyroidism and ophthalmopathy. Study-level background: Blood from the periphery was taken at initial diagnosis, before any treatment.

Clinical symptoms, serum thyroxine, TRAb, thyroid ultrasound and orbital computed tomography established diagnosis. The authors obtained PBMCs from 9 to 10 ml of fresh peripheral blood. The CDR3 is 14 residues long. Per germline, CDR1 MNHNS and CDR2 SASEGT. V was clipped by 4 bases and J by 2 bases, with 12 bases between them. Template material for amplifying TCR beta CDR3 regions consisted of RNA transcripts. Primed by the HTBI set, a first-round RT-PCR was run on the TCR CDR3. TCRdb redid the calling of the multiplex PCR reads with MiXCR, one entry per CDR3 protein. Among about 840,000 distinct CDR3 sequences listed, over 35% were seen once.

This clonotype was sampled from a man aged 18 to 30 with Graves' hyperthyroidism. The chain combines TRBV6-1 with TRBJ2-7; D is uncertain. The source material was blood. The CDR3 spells CASSGRSGAYEQYF. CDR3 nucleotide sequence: TGTGCCAGCAGTGGGCGGTCCGGAGCCTACGAGCAGTACTTC.